One sample yielded the 25 T cell receptor beta chains listed below, sequenced in a study of shared clonotypes between healthy human individuals. Only in-frame clones appear in the TCRdb table, and some are missing; sequencing was by immunoSEQ multiplex PCR. The sample carries roughly 2.5 million clones, 85% to 95% recorded once. The source material was naive CD4+ T cells sorted from blood. Subset indicated: CD45RA+ positively selected. The receptors here all came from a man aged 18 to 30 in good health.

V and J are TRBV27 and TRBJ2-5; 13 nucleotides match TRBD2. V lost 6 bases to trimming and J lost 3 bases; unmatched junction nucleotides: 10. Germline-derived CDR1 and CDR2 are MNHEY and SMNVEV (reference sequence). The CDR3 contains 17 residues. The CDR3 here is CASSRLAGGVREETQYF. Written as DNA, the CDR3 is TGTGCCAGCAGCAGACTAGCGGGGGGCGTTAGGGAAGAGACCCAGTACTTC.

The rearrangement joins TRBV5-1 to TRBJ2-2; 10 bases are shared with TRBD2. This CDR3 spans 18 amino acids. The germline V gene encodes CDR1 SGHRS and CDR2 YFSETQ. Germline trimming cut 0 bases from V and 5 bases from J; bases unmatched to any gene: 10. The CDR3 DNA follows: TGCGCCAGCAGCTTGGGCTGGCTAGCGGGAGAGGGAACCGGGGAGCTGTTTTTT. Encoded protein: CASSLGWLAGEGTGELFF.

This sequence joins TRBV6-5 and TRBJ2-7, with D possibly being TRBD2 (6 bases). The germline gives CDR1 MNHEY, CDR2 SVGAGI. This CDR3 has 13 amino acids. The ends were cut back, 7 bases at V and 2 bases at J, with 12 bases in the middle. Here the CDR3 reads CASMPPGAYEQYF. The CDR3 nucleotides are TGTGCCAGCATGCCACCGGGAGCCTACGAGCAGTACTTC.

The chain is built from TRBV5-8 and TRBJ2-1; 12 bases align to TRBD2. Trimming removed 2 bases from V and 3 bases from J; junction bases left unmatched: 6. Germline values: CDR1 SGHTS, CDR2 YDEGEE. The CDR3 runs to 17 residues. CDR3 loop: CASSLGVLAGGYNEQFF. The CDR3, as DNA: TGTGCCAGCAGCTTAGGGGTACTAGCGGGAGGCTACAATGAGCAGTTCTTC.

V usage is TRBV5-6 and J usage is TRBJ2-1; D is perhaps TRBD1 or TRBD2 (5 bases each). Germline V gene sequence: CDR1 SGHDT, CDR2 YYEEEE. There are 16 residues in the CDR3. V lost 0 bases to trimming and J lost 5 bases, with 15 bases between them. CDR3 in DNA: TGTGCCAGCAGCTTGGCCAGCTGGGACGGTGACAATGAGCAGTTCTTC. Translating it yields CASSLASWDGDNEQFF.

This chain joins TRBV5-1 and TRBJ2-5, with 8 bases identical to TRBD2. Germline CDR1 SGHRS, CDR2 YFSETQ. The CDR3 spans 15 residues. V gave up 0 bases and J gave up 0 bases; unmatched junction bases: 1. The CDR3 loop is CASSLGGRNQETQYF. DNA for the CDR3: TGCGCCAGCAGCTTGGGCGGGAGGAACCAAGAGACCCAGTACTTC.

CDR3 in amino acids: CASSLGPGTGANEQFF. The CDR3 nucleotides are TGCGCCAGCAGCTTGGGTCCGGGGACAGGGGCCAATGAGCAGTTCTTC. This chain joins TRBV5-1 and TRBJ2-1; the match to TRBD1 covers 10 bases. The germline V gene encodes CDR1 SGHRS and CDR2 YFSETQ. The CDR3 runs 16 residues. V trimming: 0 bases; J trimming: 6 bases; junction bases outside the gene matches: 6. The variable domain in full, with the rest retrieved from reference TRBV5-1 and TRBJ2-1, is KAGVTQTPRYLIKTRGQQVTLSCSPISGHRSVSWYQQTPGQGLQFLFEYFSETQRNKGNFPGRFSGRQFSNSRSEMNVSTLELGDSALYLCASSLGPGTGANEQFFGPGTRLTVL.

The chain joins TRBV7-8 to TRBJ1-3, with 10 nucleotides matching TRBD1. J was trimmed by 4 bases and V by 3 bases; bases with no gene match: 12. From germline, CDR1 is SGHVS and CDR2 FQNEAQ. The CDR3 loop spans 18 amino acids. This CDR3 is CASSFPITGTGVGNTIYF. The CDR3 region has the DNA TGTGCCAGCAGCTTCCCCATCACCGGGACAGGGGTGGGAAACACCATATATTTT.

The genes are TRBV18 and TRBJ1-5, with D uncertain. V was shortened by 1 base and J by 4 bases, with 8 bases between the two germline ends. The germline V gene encodes CDR1 KGHSH and CDR2 LQKENI. This CDR3 has 14 amino acids. CDR3 nucleotide sequence: TGTGCCAGCTCACCACTAGCTACGAATCAGCCCCAGCATTTT. Protein: CASSPLATNQPQHF.

The CDR3 sequence is CASSTVGGSSYEQYF. Written as DNA, the CDR3 is TGTGCCAGTAGTACCGTGGGGGGCAGCTCCTACGAGCAGTACTTC. The gene calls are TRBV19 and TRBJ2-7, with D perhaps given as TRBD1 or TRBD2 (6 bases each). V was clipped by 4 bases and J by 0 bases, with 13 bases between them. The CDR3 runs 15 residues. CDR1 and CDR2 (germline): LNHDA, SQIVND (reference sequence).

The chain couples TRBV12-5 to TRBJ2-7, with 10 bases aligning to TRBD1. Per germline, CDR1 LGHNT and CDR2 FRNRAP. The ends lost 7 bases at V and 5 bases at J; junction bases unmatched: 5. The length of the CDR3 is 13 residues. Written as DNA, the CDR3 is TGTGCTAGTGCCGGGACAGGGGTCGACGAGCAGTACTTC. Translating gives CASAGTGVDEQYF.

With respect to this clone: This sample also contains other DNA sequences that code for the same CDR3. The chain has TRBV5-1 and TRBJ1-3, with D uncertain. The germline V gene encodes CDR1 SGHRS and CDR2 YFSETQ. The V and J ends lost 0 bases and 0 bases respectively, with 10 bases between them. This CDR3 comprises 16 residues. DNA for the CDR3: TGCGCCAGCAGCTTGGGCGGGCATAGCTCTGGAAACACCATATATTTT. Translating gives CASSLGGHSSGNTIYF.

The V and J genes are TRBV19 and TRBJ1-5, with 11 bases lining up with TRBD1. Germline CDR1 reads LNHDA; CDR2 reads SQIVND (reference sequence). The CDR3 is 17 residues long. The ends lost 7 bases at V and 2 bases at J; junction bases unmatched: 10. The CDR3 region has the DNA TGTGCCAGTAAGGTGGGGACAGGGGGGTTGGGCAATCAGCCCCAGCATTTT. This translates into CASKVGTGGLGNQPQHF.

The chain employs TRBV28 and TRBJ1-6, with a weak D call TRBD1 (5 bases). Trimming pared 1 base from V and 5 bases from J, leaving 12 bases between. CDR3 length: 16 residues. Germline values: CDR1 MDHEN, CDR2 SYDVKM. CDR3 residues: CASSLSGRANNSPLHF. CDR3 DNA sequence: TGTGCCAGCAGTTTATCGGGCAGGGCCAATAATTCACCCCTCCACTTT.

Written as DNA, the CDR3 is TGTGCCAGCAGCAACCCCCTGAACACCGGGGAGCTGTTTTTT. Protein sequence: CASSNPLNTGELFF. The chain couples TRBV7-9 to TRBJ2-2; D uncertain. Germline V gene sequence: CDR1 SEHNR, CDR2 FQNEAQ (reference sequence). V lost 5 bases to trimming and J lost 1 base, with 8 bases between them. The CDR3 spans 14 residues.

As regards this clone: Within the sample, other DNA sequences also encode this same CDR3. The V and J genes are TRBV14 and TRBJ2-5, with D unclear. Trimming removed 1 base at V and 5 bases at J, with 2 bases between. The germline CDR1 and CDR2 sequences are SGHDN and FVKESK. The CDR3 consists of 11 residues. This chain's CDR3 is CASSQVETQYF. CDR3 sequence (DNA): TGTGCCAGCAGCCAAGTTGAGACCCAGTACTTC.

The genes are TRBV7-9 and TRBJ2-7; possible D gene TRBD1, 5 bases. V lost 2 bases and J lost 2, with 13 bases in between. CDR3 size: 15 residues. CDR1 and CDR2 (germline): SEHNR, FQNEAQ (reference sequence). In nucleotides, the CDR3 is TGTGCCAGCAGCTTAAGCGCTACAGGCGCCTACGAGCAGTACTTC. Protein product: CASSLSATGAYEQYF.

J is TRBJ1-1 and V is TRBV4-1, with no clear D. V shed 1 base and J shed 7 bases, with 13 bases lying between them. Per the germline V gene, CDR1 is MGHRA and CDR2 is YSYEKL. The CDR3 is 14 residues long. For the CDR3, the DNA is TGCGCCAGCAGCCAAGGGCGGGATAGACTTGAAGCTTTCTTT. It is translated as CASSQGRDRLEAFF.

This clone was observed a single time. The chain carries TRBV27 and TRBJ2-2; 9 bases fit TRBD2. CDR1 and CDR2 from the germline V gene are MNHEY and SMNVEV (reference sequence). The V segment lost 7 bases and the J segment 5 bases; nucleotides outside the gene matches: 11. The CDR3 consists of 16 residues. CDR3 sequence (DNA): TGTGCCAGCACCCCCGGGGCGGGGGGGAGAACCGGGGAGCTGTTTTTT. Amino acids: CASTPGAGGRTGELFF.

The gene calls are TRBV6-5 and TRBJ1-2; 8 bases agree with TRBD1. With 7 bases clipped from V and 8 bases from J, the junction kept 15 bases outside the gene matches. Germline CDR1 reads MNHEY; CDR2 reads SVGAGI. CDR3 size: 15 residues. The CDR3 region has the DNA TGTGCCAGCATTCGTAACAATATAGACAGGGGAGGCTACACCTTC. It yields the protein CASIRNNIDRGGYTF.

This chain connects TRBV19 to TRBJ2-7; 7 positions match TRBD2. V lost 8 bases, J lost 2 bases, and 12 bases stayed unmatched. Germline CDR1 is LNHDA and CDR2 is SQIVND (reference sequence). This CDR3 has 15 amino acids. For the CDR3, the DNA is TGTGCCAGTCGACGGGGGGTAGGTTCTCCCTACGAGCAGTACTTC. Protein sequence: CASRRGVGSPYEQYF.

About this clone: Other nucleotide sequences from this sample produce the same CDR3. This chain uses TRBV5-1 with TRBJ1-1; D not resolved. CDR3 length: 11 residues. The V and J ends lost 2 bases and 7 bases respectively, with 6 bases between them. Germline loops: CDR1 SGHRS, CDR2 YFSETQ. This CDR3 is CASSFSGEAFF. In DNA form, the CDR3 reads TGCGCCAGCAGCTTTTCTGGTGAAGCTTTCTTT.

The chain couples TRBV5-6 to TRBJ2-1, with D unresolved. The germline gives CDR1 SGHDT, CDR2 YYEEEE. There are 15 residues in the CDR3. V lost 0 bases and J lost 4, with 11 bases in between. The CDR3 spells CASSLGYAQYNEQFF. The CDR3 coding sequence is TGTGCCAGCAGCTTGGGATATGCGCAGTACAATGAGCAGTTCTTC.

CDR3 DNA sequence: TGTGCCAGCGGGAGGACAGGGGGGAACACCGGGGAGCTGTTTTTT. Protein: CASGRTGGNTGELFF. The rearrangement uses TRBV6-5 and TRBJ2-2; 10 nucleotides align to TRBD1. This CDR3 has 15 residues. Germline V lookup: CDR1 MNHEY, CDR2 SVGAGI. After removal of 8 bases from V and 1 base from J, the junction contained 4 bases not matched to a gene.

CDR3 in DNA: TGTGCCAGCCTGGGAGCGGGGCAAGAGACCCAGTACTTC. This sequence encodes CASLGAGQETQYF. V is TRBV6-6 and J is TRBJ2-5, with 7 bases matching TRBD2. Trimming cost V 8 bases and J 2 bases; bases outside gene matches: 5. This CDR3 region has 13 residues. CDR1 is MNHNY and CDR2 is SVGAGI in the germline V gene (reference sequence).